The clone carrying this TCR beta chain was observed a few times. What it binds is not known. This record comes from a study of cytomegalovirus exposure and HLA in healthy donors. General study points: Among immune exposure information, only CMV serostatus was available. Most CMV-associated TCR beta chains appeared HLA-restricted in a later analysis.

Researchers ran the PCR with 60 Vbeta and 13 Jbeta primers. Measured with immunoSEQ multiplex PCR; TCRdb has only the in-frame clones, and not every one. The sample contains some 180,000 clones, about four fifths of which appear only once. Germline values: CDR1 LNHDA, CDR2 SQIVND (reference sequence). The length of the CDR3 is 13 residues. Trimming cost V 7 bases and J 4 bases, with 11 bases left between them. The clonotype comes from a woman between 25 and 40 years old in good health and CMV-seronegative. V and J are TRBV19 and TRBJ1-5, with D perhaps TRBD1 (5 bases). Sequencing was performed on PBMCs. The CDR3 loop reads CASTETVNQPQHF. The CDR3 DNA reads TGTGCCAGTACCGAGACAGTAAATCAGCCCCAGCATTTT. The complete variable domain, with remaining parts taken from reference TRBV19 and TRBJ1-5, reads DGGITQSPKYLFRKEGQNVTLSCEQNLNHDAMYWYRQDPGQGLRLIYYSQIVNDFQKGDIAEGYSVSREKKESFPLTVTSAQKNPTAFYLCASTETVNQPQHFGDGTRLSIL.